A single sample gave rise to the 6 T cell receptor beta chains below, sequenced in a study of blood T cell repertoires in COVID-19. Method: immunoSEQ multiplex PCR; TCRdb's copy keeps in-frame clones and lacks some. The sample has 70,000 or so clones, 70% to 90% seen once; the top ten hold roughly 3.9%. The sequenced material came from peripheral blood. The receptors shown here come from a man aged 65-85 years with active COVID-19.

This rearrangement joins TRBV6-2 or TRBV6-3 to TRBJ2-7, with 7 bases lining up with TRBD1. From germline, CDR1 is MNHEY and CDR2 SVGEGT. After removal of 2 bases from V and 3 bases from J, the junction contained 4 bases not matched to a gene. The CDR3 totals 14 residues. This chain's CDR3 is CASSYIPGGYEQYF. In DNA form, the CDR3 reads TGTGCCAGCAGTTACATCCCAGGGGGCTACGAGCAGTACTTC.

The chain employs TRBV6-2 or TRBV6-3 and TRBJ2-7, with D tentatively TRBD2 (5 bases). The CDR3 consists of 14 residues. CDR1 is MNHEY, CDR2 SVGEGT, per germline. V lost 2 bases and J lost 7, with 15 bases in between. The CDR3 DNA follows: TGTGCCAGCAGTTACCGGGCGGCCCCGGGGGAGCAGTACTTC. This codes for CASSYRAAPGEQYF.

Concerning this clone itself: Distinct nucleotide sequences in the sample also encode this CDR3. The chain carries TRBV9 and TRBJ2-5, with a weak D call TRBD1 (6 bases). Trimming took 0 bases from V and 1 from J, leaving 10 bases between them. CDR3 length: 15 residues. Germline V lookup: CDR1 SGDLS, CDR2 YYNGEE. The CDR3 is CASSVGGRGQETQYF. DNA of the CDR3: TGTGCCAGCAGCGTAGGGGGCAGGGGCCAAGAGACCCAGTACTTC. The full variable domain, in which reference TRBV9 and TRBJ2-5 provide the parts outside the CDR3, is DSGVTQTPKHLITATGQRVTLRCSPRSGDLSVYWYQQSLDQGLQFLIQYYNGEERAKGNILERFSAQQFPDLHSELNLSSLELGDSALYFCASSVGGRGQETQYFGPGTRLLVL.

V gene TRBV28 combines with J gene TRBJ2-7; 9 bases are shared with TRBD1. Germline values: CDR1 MDHEN, CDR2 SYDVKM. CDR3 length equals 14 residues. The J segment lost 5 bases and the V segment lost 6 bases, leaving 8 bases of the junction unmatched. CDR3 region: CASSPDRGAHEQYF. The CDR3 DNA is TGTGCCAGCAGCCCTGACAGGGGGGCCCACGAGCAGTACTTC.

This CDR3 is CASSLVAIEGANYGYTF. DNA of the CDR3: TGTGCCAGCAGCTTAGTAGCCATTGAGGGAGCTAACTATGGCTACACCTTC. This rearrangement joins TRBV7-2 to TRBJ1-2; D unclear. Germline CDR1 SGHTA, CDR2 FQGNSA. Trimming cost V 1 base and J 0 bases, with 15 bases left between them. This CDR3 has 17 amino acids. Full variable domain (missing parts from reference TRBV7-2 and TRBJ1-2): GAGVSQSPSNKVTEKGKDVELRCDPISGHTALYWYRQSLGQGLEFLIYFQGNSAPDKSGLPSDRFSAERTGGSVSTLTIQRTQQEDSAVYLCASSLVAIEGANYGYTFGSGTRLTVV.

The chain's CDR3 is CASSYPGAQPQHF. The CDR3 nucleotides are TGTGCCAGCAGTTACCCCGGTGCCCAGCCCCAGCATTTT. The rearrangement links TRBV6-2 or TRBV6-3 to TRBJ1-5; D is unclear. This CDR3 is built from 13 residues. Germline CDR1 reads MNHEY; CDR2 reads SVGEGT. The ends were cut back, 2 bases at V and 7 bases at J, with 9 bases in the middle.